A single sample gave rise to the 11 T cell receptor beta chains below, sequenced in a study of shared clonotypes between healthy human individuals. Repertoires were generated with immunoSEQ multiplex PCR, while TCRdb's copy carries only in-frame clones and drops some. The table lists 850,000 to 1,100,000 clones, roughly 80% of them singletons, with 0.89% in the top ten. The sequenced material came from memory CD4+ T cells from PBMCs. The subset denotes: CD45RA-negative fraction. Source of these receptors: a man aged 18 to 30 in good health. Some clones in this sample may be carry-over from other donors' samples.

This clone has just a few counts. The chain is built from TRBV7-9 and TRBJ2-3; 13 nucleotides align to TRBD2. V lost 2 bases and J lost 5; bases outside the gene matches: 13. CDR1 is SEHNR, CDR2 FQNEAQ, per germline (reference sequence). The CDR3 loop spans 19 amino acids. The CDR3 reads CASSLRGGLAGAPGDTQYF. CDR3 coding DNA: TGTGCCAGCAGCTTAAGGGGAGGACTAGCGGGAGCGCCGGGAGATACGCAGTATTTT.

The V call is TRBV6-1, the J call TRBJ2-1, with 8 bases that match TRBD2. Trimming took 7 bases from V and 3 from J; bases not matched to a gene: 8. This CDR3 region has 15 residues. Germline values: CDR1 MNHNS, CDR2 SASEGT. The CDR3 loop is CASNSGGAYYNEQFF. The CDR3 DNA reads TGTGCCAGCAACTCCGGGGGGGCTTACTACAATGAGCAGTTCTTC.

The rearrangement joins TRBV4-2 to TRBJ2-1; no clear D. The CDR3 sequence is 13 residues long. Looked up from germline, CDR1 is LGHNA and CDR2 is YNFKEQ. Trimming left V 0 bases short and J 9 bases short, with 9 bases between. As DNA, the CDR3 is TGTGCCAGCAGCCAAGATCGACTGATTGAGCAGTTCTTC. Its translation: CASSQDRLIEQFF.

The chain couples TRBV29-1 to TRBJ1-1, with TRBD1 as a possible D gene (5 bases). This CDR3 is built from 12 residues. V was shortened by 4 bases and J by 4 bases, with 10 bases between the two germline ends. Germline lookup yields CDR1 SQVTM and CDR2 ANQGSEA. CDR3 sequence: CSVGGEGTEAFF. The CDR3 nucleotides are TGCAGCGTTGGGGGGGAGGGCACTGAAGCTTTCTTT.

On this clone itself: This may come from a read error, since a much larger clone is one base off. The sample holds other DNA sequences that translate to the same CDR3. The V call is TRBV4-2, the J call TRBJ2-1; 10 nucleotides align to TRBD2. The junction had 3 bases not matched to a gene; V was cut back by 1 base and J by 0 bases. CDR3 length: 17 residues. Germline assignment: CDR1 LGHNA and CDR2 YNFKEQ. In nucleotides, the CDR3 is TGTGCCAGCAGCCAAGCCCTAGCGGGAGCCTCCTACAATGAGCAGTTCTTC. This translates into CASSQALAGASYNEQFF.

This clone turned up a few times. This chain uses TRBV2 with TRBJ1-5, with TRBD1 as a possible D gene (5 bases). Germline V lookup: CDR1 SNHLY, CDR2 FYNNEI. The CDR3 is 13 residues long. The V end lost 8 bases, the J end lost 5 bases, and 13 bases lay between the germline ends. The CDR3, as DNA: TGTGCCAGCCGGGGGGTATCATATCAGCCCCAGCATTTT. Protein: CASRGVSYQPQHF.

The V call is TRBV5-1, the J call TRBJ1-5, with TRBD1 as a possible D gene (6 bases). V lost 4 bases, J lost 4 bases, and 12 bases lay in between. The CDR3 loop spans 14 amino acids. In germline, CDR1 is SGHRS, CDR2 YFSETQ. The CDR3 sequence: CASSPTGPNQPQHF. The DNA for the CDR3 is TGCGCCAGCAGCCCAACAGGGCCTAATCAGCCCCAGCATTTT.

This sequence joins TRBV14 and TRBJ2-1; possibly TRBD2 for D (6 bases). CDR1 is SGHDN, CDR2 FVKESK, per germline. The CDR3 consists of 15 residues. Trimming stripped 4 bases from V and 4 bases from J, with 14 bases between. The CDR3 loop reads CASSPSGLLYNEQFF. For the CDR3, the DNA is TGTGCCAGCAGCCCGTCGGGACTTCTTTACAATGAGCAGTTCTTC.

The rearrangement uses TRBV11-2 and TRBJ2-1; D possibly corresponds to TRBD2 (5 bases). Germline V gene lookup returns CDR1 SGHAT and CDR2 FQNNGV. CDR3 size: 13 residues. Trimming removed 5 bases at V and 4 bases at J, with 9 bases between. DNA for the CDR3: TGTGCCAGCAGCCCCGGGATGTACAATGAGCAGTTCTTC. Translating gives CASSPGMYNEQFF.

V usage is TRBV15 and J usage is TRBJ2-5, with a weak D call TRBD2 (5 bases). Trimming took off 3 bases at V and 5 bases at J, with 7 bases between the two ends. Germline V gene lookup returns CDR1 LNHNV and CDR2 YYDKDF (reference sequence). CDR3 length: 12 residues. The chain's CDR3 is CATSSRGETQYF. CDR3 nucleotides: TGTGCCACCAGCAGTAGAGGGGAGACCCAGTACTTC.

This clone showed up many times. Other DNA sequences in the same sample also yield this CDR3. The genes are TRBV19 and TRBJ1-1; TRBD1 might be the D (5 bases). CDR1 is LNHDA, CDR2 SQIVND, per germline (reference sequence). The CDR3 is made up of 13 amino acids. Trimming left V 4 bases short and J 3 bases short, with 9 bases between. The CDR3 nucleotides read TGTGCCAGTAGTAGGGGGTCTCACACTGAAGCTTTCTTT. It specifies CASSRGSHTEAFF.